This TCR beta chain stems from a study of blood T cell repertoires in COVID-19. Profiled with immunoSEQ multiplex PCR; TCRdb holds only in-frame clones, not every one. The sample holds 240,000 or so clones, 70% to 90% seen once. In germline, CDR1 is LGHNA, CDR2 YSLEER. CDR3 length equals 16 residues. V lost 4 bases and J 9 bases, leaving 19 bases between the germline ends. The sample taken for sequencing was peripheral blood. The source of this sequence is a woman aged 40-49 years who had recovered from COVID-19. The chain uses TRBV4-3 and TRBJ1-6; D gene uncertain. The CDR3 region has the DNA TGCGCCAGCAGCCGAGGAGGTGGGTCAAACTTTTCACCCCTCCACTTT. It encodes CASSRGGGSNFSPLHF.